This paragraph covers one T cell receptor beta chain sequence. This specimen comes from a study of TIL therapy for anti-PD-1-resistant metastatic lung cancer. Specified time point: pre-treatment sample, taken before nivolumab and TIL therapy. The libraries were made with immunoSEQ v3. Clones were sequenced by immunoSEQ multiplex PCR, and TCRdb holds only the in-frame ones, with some missing. Of 45,000 to 75,000 clones in the sample, around 63% were seen once. V lost 2 bases to trimming and J lost 3 bases, with 13 bases between them. The CDR3 runs to 15 residues. Germline assignment: CDR1 MRHNA and CDR2 SNTAGT.

V and J are TRBV6-4 and TRBJ1-1, with D maybe TRBD1 (5 bases). This receptor was taken from a person aged 25 to 79 with non-small cell lung cancer. This specimen was blood, taken at baseline. The CDR3 is CASSDKGLGDTEAFF. CDR3 bases: TGTGCCAGCAGTGACAAGGGGCTTGGTGACACTGAAGCTTTCTTT.